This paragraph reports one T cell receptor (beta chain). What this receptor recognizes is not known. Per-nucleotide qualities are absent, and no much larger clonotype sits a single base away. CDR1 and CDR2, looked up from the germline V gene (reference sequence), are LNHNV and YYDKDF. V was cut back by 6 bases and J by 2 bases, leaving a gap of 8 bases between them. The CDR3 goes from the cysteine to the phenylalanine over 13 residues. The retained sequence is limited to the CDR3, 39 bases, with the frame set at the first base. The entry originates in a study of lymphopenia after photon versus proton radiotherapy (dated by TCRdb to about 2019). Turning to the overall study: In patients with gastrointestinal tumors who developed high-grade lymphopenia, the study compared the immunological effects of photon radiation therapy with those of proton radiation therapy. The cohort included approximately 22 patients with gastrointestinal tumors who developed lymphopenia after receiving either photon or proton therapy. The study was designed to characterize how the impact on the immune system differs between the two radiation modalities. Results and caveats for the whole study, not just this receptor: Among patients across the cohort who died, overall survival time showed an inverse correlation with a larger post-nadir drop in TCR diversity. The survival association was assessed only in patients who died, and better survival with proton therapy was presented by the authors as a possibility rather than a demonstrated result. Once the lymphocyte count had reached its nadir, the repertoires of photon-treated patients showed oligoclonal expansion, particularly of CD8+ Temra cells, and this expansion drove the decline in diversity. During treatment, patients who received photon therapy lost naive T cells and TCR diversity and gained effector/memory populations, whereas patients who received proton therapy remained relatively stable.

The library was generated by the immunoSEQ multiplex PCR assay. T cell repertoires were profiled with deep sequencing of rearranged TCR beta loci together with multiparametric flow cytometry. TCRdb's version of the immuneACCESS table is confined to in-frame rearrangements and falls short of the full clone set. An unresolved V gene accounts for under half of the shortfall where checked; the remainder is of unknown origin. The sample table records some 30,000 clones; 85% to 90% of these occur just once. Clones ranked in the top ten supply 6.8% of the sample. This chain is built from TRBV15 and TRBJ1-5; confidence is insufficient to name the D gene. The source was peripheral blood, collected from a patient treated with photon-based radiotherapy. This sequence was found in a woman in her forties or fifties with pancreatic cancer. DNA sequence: TGTGCCACCAGAGGTGGGGGCAATCAGCCCCAGCATTTT. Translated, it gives CATRGGGNQPQHF. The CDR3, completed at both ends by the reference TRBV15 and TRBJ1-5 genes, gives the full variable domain DAMVIQNPRYQVTQFGKPVTLSCSQTLNHNVMYWYQQKSSQAPKLLFHYYDKDFNNEADTPDNFQSRRPNTSFCFLDIRSPGLGDTAMYLCATRGGGNQPQHFGDGTRLSIL.